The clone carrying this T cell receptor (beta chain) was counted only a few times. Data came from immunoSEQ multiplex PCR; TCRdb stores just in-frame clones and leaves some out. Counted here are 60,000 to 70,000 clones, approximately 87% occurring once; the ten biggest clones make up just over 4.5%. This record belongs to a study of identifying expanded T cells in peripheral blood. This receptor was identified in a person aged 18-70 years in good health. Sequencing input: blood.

The DNA for the CDR3 is TGTGCCAGTAGTATAGTATCCGGGGGCCAGAGTGAGCAGTTCTTC. The encoded protein is CASSIVSGGQSEQFF. The rearrangement joins TRBV19 to TRBJ2-1; D is perhaps TRBD1 or TRBD2 (6 bases each). This CDR3 is 15 amino acids long. The germline V gene has CDR1 LNHDA and CDR2 SQIVND (reference sequence). V lost 1 base and J 9 bases, leaving 16 bases between the germline ends.